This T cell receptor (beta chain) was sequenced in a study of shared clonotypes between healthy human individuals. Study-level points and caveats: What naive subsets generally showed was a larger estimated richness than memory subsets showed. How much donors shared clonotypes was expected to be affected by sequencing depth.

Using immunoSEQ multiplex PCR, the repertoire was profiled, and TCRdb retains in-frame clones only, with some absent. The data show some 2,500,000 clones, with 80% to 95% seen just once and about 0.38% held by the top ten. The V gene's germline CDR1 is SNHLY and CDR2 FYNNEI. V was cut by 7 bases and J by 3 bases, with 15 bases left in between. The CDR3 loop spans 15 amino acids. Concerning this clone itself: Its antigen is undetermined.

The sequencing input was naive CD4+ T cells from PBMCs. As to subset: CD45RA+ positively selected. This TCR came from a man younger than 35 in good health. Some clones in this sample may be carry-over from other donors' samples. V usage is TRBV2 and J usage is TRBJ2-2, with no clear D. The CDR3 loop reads CASTQARTDTGELFF. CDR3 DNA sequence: TGTGCCAGCACGCAGGCCAGAACGGACACCGGGGAGCTGTTTTTT. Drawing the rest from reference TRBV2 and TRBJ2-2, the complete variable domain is EPEVTQTPSHQVTQMGQEVILRCVPISNHLYFYWYRQILGQKVEFLVSFYNNEISEKSEIFDDQFSVERPDGSNFTLKIRSTKLEDSAMYFCASTQARTDTGELFFGEGSRLTVL.